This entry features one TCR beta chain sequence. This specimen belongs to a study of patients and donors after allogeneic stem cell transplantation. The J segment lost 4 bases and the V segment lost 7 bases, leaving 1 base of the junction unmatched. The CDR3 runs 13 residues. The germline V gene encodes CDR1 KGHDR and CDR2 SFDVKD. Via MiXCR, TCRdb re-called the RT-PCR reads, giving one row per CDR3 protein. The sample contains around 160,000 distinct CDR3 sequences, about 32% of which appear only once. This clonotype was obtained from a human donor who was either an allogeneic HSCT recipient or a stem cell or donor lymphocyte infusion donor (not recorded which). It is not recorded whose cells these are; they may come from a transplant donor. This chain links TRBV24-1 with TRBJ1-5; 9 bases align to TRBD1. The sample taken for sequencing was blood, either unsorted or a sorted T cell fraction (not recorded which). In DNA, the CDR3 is TGTGCCACCAGCGACAGGGGGAATCAGCCCCAGCATTTT. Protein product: CATSDRGNQPQHF.